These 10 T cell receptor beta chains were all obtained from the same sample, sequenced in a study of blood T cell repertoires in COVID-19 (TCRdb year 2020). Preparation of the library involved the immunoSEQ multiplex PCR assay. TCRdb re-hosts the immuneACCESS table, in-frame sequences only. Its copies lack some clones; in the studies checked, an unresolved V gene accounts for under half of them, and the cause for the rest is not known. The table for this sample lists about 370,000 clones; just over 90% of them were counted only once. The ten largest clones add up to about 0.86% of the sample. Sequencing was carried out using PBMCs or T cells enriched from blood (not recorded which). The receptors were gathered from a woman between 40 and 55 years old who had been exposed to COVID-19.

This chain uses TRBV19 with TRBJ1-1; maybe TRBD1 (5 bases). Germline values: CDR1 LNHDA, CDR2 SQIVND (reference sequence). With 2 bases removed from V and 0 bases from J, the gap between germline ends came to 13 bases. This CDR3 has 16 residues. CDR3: CASSIFGAPLNTEAFF. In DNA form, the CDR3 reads TGTGCCAGTAGTATATTTGGGGCGCCATTGAACACTGAAGCTTTCTTT.

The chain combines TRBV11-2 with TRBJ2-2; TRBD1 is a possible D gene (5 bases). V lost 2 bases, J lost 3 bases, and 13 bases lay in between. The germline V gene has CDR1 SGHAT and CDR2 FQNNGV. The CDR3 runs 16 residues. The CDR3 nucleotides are TGTGCCAGCAGCTTATTAGGGGCCGCGGACACCGGGGAGCTGTTTTTT. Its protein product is CASSLLGAADTGELFF.

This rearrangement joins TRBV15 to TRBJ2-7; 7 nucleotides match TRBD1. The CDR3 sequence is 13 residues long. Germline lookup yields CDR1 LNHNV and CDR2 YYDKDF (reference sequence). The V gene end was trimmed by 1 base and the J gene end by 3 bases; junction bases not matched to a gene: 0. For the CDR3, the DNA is TGTGCCACCAGCAGAGGGGACAGCTACGAGCAGTACTTC. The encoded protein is CATSRGDSYEQYF.

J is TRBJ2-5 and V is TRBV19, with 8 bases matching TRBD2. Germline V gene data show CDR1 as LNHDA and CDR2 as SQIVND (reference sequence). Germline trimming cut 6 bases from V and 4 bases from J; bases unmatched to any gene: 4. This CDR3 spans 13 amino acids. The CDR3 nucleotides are TGTGCCAGTAGCCCGGGGGGGGGAGAGACCCAGTACTTC. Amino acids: CASSPGGGETQYF.

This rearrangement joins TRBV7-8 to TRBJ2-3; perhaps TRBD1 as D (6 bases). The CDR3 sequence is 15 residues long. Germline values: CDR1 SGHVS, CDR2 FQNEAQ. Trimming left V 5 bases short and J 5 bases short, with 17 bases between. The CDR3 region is CASSPREPQGDTQYF. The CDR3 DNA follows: TGTGCCAGCAGCCCCAGGGAACCACAGGGAGATACGCAGTATTTT.

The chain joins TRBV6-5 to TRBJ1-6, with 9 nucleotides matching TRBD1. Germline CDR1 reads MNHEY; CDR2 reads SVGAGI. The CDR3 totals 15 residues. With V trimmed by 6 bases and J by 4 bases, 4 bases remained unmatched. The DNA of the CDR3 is TGTGCCAGCAGCTCCGGGACAGGGTATAATTCACCCCTCCACTTT. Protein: CASSSGTGYNSPLHF.

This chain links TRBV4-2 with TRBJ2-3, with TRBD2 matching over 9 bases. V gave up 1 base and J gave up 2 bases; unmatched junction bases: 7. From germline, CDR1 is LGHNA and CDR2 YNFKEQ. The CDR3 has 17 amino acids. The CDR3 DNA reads TGTGCCAGCAGCCAAGCGGCGGGGGGGCTGGCCACAGATACGCAGTATTTT. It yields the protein CASSQAAGGLATDTQYF.

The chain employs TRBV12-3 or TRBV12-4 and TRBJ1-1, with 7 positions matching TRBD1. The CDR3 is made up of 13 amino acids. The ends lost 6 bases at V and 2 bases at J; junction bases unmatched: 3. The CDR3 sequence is CASRGQINTEAFF. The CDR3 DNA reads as TGTGCCAGCAGGGGACAGATCAACACTGAAGCTTTCTTT.

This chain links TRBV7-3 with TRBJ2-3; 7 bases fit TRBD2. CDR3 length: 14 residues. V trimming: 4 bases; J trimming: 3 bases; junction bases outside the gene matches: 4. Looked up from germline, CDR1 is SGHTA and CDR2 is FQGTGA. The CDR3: CASSSGLVTDTQYF. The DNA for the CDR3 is TGTGCCAGCAGCTCCGGACTAGTGACAGATACGCAGTATTTT.

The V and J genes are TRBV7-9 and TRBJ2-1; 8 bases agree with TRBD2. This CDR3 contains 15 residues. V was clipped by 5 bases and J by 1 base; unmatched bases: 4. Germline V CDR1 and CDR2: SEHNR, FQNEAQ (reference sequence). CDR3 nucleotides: TGTGCCAGCAGCCGGACTAGCAGATCCTACAATGAGCAGTTCTTC. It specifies CASSRTSRSYNEQFF.